The 9 T cell receptor beta chains given below trace back to one sample, sequenced in a study of sequential checkpoint blockade in melanoma. Measured with immunoSEQ multiplex PCR; TCRdb has only the in-frame clones, and not every one. The sample contains roughly 12,000 clones, roughly 85% of which appear only once. Treatment described: randomized to nivolumab then ipilimumab (arm A) or the reverse (arm B). The material was CD8+ T cells sorted from blood (inferred from file names), obtained from a patient given nivolumab and ipilimumab in sequence. The receptors derive from a human donor with melanoma.

The chain is built from TRBV4-3 and TRBJ2-7, with a tentative D call TRBD2 (6 bases). Between the trimmed V and J ends, which lost 1 base and 2 bases, there was a span of 9 bases. The CDR3 covers 14 residues. Germline assignment: CDR1 LGHNA and CDR2 YSLEER. CDR3 amino acids: CASSQVVAAYEQYF. In DNA, the CDR3 is TGCGCCAGCAGCCAAGTGGTAGCGGCCTACGAGCAGTACTTC.

The gene calls are TRBV27 and TRBJ1-2; D is perhaps TRBD1 (5 bases). Germline V CDR1 and CDR2: MNHEY, SMNVEV (reference sequence). Between the trimmed V and J ends, which lost 6 bases and 5 bases, there was a span of 16 bases. The CDR3 totals 14 residues. CDR3 in DNA: TGTGCCAGCAGCCCTAAAGGCCAGGGTTATGGCTACACCTTC. It encodes CASSPKGQGYGYTF.

The V gene is TRBV6-4, the J gene TRBJ2-3; 8 nucleotides line up with TRBD2. In germline, CDR1 is MRHNA, CDR2 SNTAGT. This CDR3 has 14 residues. The V gene end was trimmed by 3 bases and the J gene end by 1 base; junction bases not matched to a gene: 0. CDR3 bases: TGTGCCAGCAGTGAGCGGGGGGGCACAGATACGCAGTATTTT. As protein: CASSERGGTDTQYF.

This chain connects TRBV19 to TRBJ2-1; 7 bases align to TRBD1. CDR1 and CDR2 (germline): LNHDA, SQIVND (reference sequence). The V and J ends lost 9 bases and 0 bases, in that order; junction bases with no gene match: 11. The CDR3 extends over 16 amino acids. CDR3 protein: CASEPTGTLSYNEQFF. The CDR3 region has the DNA TGTGCCAGCGAACCGACAGGGACCCTCTCCTACAATGAGCAGTTCTTC.

The chain is built from TRBV19 and TRBJ2-6; 7 bases fit TRBD1. V shed 6 bases and J 0 bases; nucleotides not matched to a gene: 8. CDR3 length: 17 residues. Germline CDR1 is LNHDA and CDR2 is SQIVND (reference sequence). The CDR3 bases are TGTGCCAGTAGGGGACAGCGCCGAAACTCTGGGGCCAACGTCCTGACTTTC. This translates into CASRGQRRNSGANVLTF.

This clone has just one count. The chain recombines TRBV7-9 with TRBJ2-5; tentatively, D is TRBD2 (6 bases). The germline V gene encodes CDR1 SEHNR and CDR2 FQNEAQ (reference sequence). The CDR3 is 14 residues long. V dropped 7 bases and J dropped 2 bases, with 14 bases sitting between them. The CDR3 reads CASNLRSGQETQYF. In DNA form, the CDR3 reads TGTGCCAGCAACCTTCGTAGCGGTCAAGAGACCCAGTACTTC.

The chain employs TRBV19 and TRBJ2-7; 10 bases agree with TRBD1. Germline V gene sequence: CDR1 LNHDA, CDR2 SQIVND (reference sequence). Trimming at V came to 3 bases and at J to 3 bases, leaving 5 bases not matched to a gene. This CDR3 comprises 15 residues. The CDR3, as DNA: TGTGCCAGTAGTATCTCGGGACAGGGGAACTACGAGCAGTACTTC. It translates to CASSISGQGNYEQYF. The full variable domain, completed using reference TRBV19 and TRBJ2-7, is DGGITQSPKYLFRKEGQNVTLSCEQNLNHDAMYWYRQDPGQGLRLIYYSQIVNDFQKGDIAEGYSVSREKKESFPLTVTSAQKNPTAFYLCASSISGQGNYEQYFGPGTRLTVT.

The genes are TRBV4-2 and TRBJ2-1, with TRBD2 matching over 8 bases. The J segment lost 8 bases and the V segment lost 2 bases, leaving 8 bases of the junction unmatched. The CDR3 extends over 15 amino acids. Germline CDR1 LGHNA, CDR2 YNFKEQ. The CDR3 here is CASSQQREWLHEQFF. The CDR3 DNA follows: TGTGCCAGCAGCCAACAGCGGGAGTGGCTCCATGAGCAGTTCTTC.

This sequence joins TRBV14 and TRBJ2-7; D is possibly TRBD1 (6 bases). V lost 5 bases, J lost 2 bases, and 16 bases lay in between. CDR1 and CDR2 from the germline V gene are SGHDN and FVKESK. The CDR3 runs to 15 residues. The CDR3 bases are TGTGCCAGCAGCAAAGGGGCAGGGGATCCCTACGAGCAGTACTTC. This sequence encodes CASSKGAGDPYEQYF.